This T cell receptor beta chain comes out of a study of blood T cell repertoires in COVID-19. The overall study: Both acute and convalescent COVID-19 samples were obtained from the United States, Italy and Spain. PBMCs, B-cell-depleted T cells, or T cells were the source of the cDNA or gDNA that made up the material.

Per the authors' pipeline: Cell counts per sample came from amplifying reference gene primers. Profiling relied on immunoSEQ multiplex PCR, and the TCRdb table lists in-frame clones only, not all of them. That table furnishes V, J and clone size, whereas the DNA furnished D and trimming. Of about 300,000 clones listed, around 87% are singletons. Deletions cut 2 bases from V and 6 bases from J, with 11 bases between. Germline CDR1 is SGHNT and CDR2 is YYREEE (reference sequence). The CDR3 has 13 amino acids. This clonotype originated in a man in his sixties or seventies with acute or convalescent COVID-19. This chain links TRBV5-4 with TRBJ1-2; D might be TRBD1 (6 bases). Sequenced input: peripheral blood. Here the CDR3 reads CASSFAHRDGYTF. The CDR3 DNA follows: TGTGCCAGCAGCTTCGCCCACAGGGATGGCTACACCTTC.